A single sample is the source of the 27 T cell receptor beta chains below, sequenced in a study of breast tumors, draining lymph nodes, adjacent tissues (TCRdb year 2016). To prepare the library, multiplex PCR was applied. For sequencing, an Illumina HiSeq 2000 was employed. TCRdb itself trimmed the public reads at Q25 with fastp, ran MiXCR and retained productive beta chains. Rows with one shared CDR3 protein collapse into an entry with the most common genes and DNA. The sample data list around 190,000 distinct CDR3 sequences, and approximately 33% of these were observed just once. Around 4.5% of the sample is taken by the ten largest. Lymph node samples came from the axillary draining lymph nodes of breast cancer patients. The sequenced sample was axillary lymph node tissue. These receptors came from a female donor with breast cancer. Some clones in this sample may be carry-over from other donors' samples.

The chain employs TRBV5-6 and TRBJ1-6; TRBD1 agrees at 9 bases. This CDR3 region has 16 residues. The V and J ends lost 5 bases and 4 bases, in that order; junction bases with no gene match: 7. CDR1 and CDR2 from the germline V gene are SGHDT and YYEEEE. The CDR3 loop is CASRWGQGSYNSPLHF. The CDR3 DNA sequence: TGTGCCAGCAGGTGGGGACAGGGCAGTTATAATTCACCCCTCCACTTT.

The chain employs TRBV7-9 and TRBJ2-2; D is perhaps TRBD1 (6 bases). The CDR3 consists of 13 residues. The germline V and J ends were trimmed by 4 bases and 7 bases, with 10 bases remaining between them. CDR1 is SEHNR, CDR2 FQNEAQ, per germline (reference sequence). The CDR3 bases are TGTGCCAGCAGCTACCACAGGGACGGGGAGCTGTTTTTT. As protein: CASSYHRDGELFF.

This clonotype was seen repeatedly, ten times or more. The V call is TRBV20-1, the J call TRBJ2-1; TRBD1 might be the D (6 bases). With 5 bases removed from V and 8 bases from J, the gap between germline ends came to 19 bases. There are 14 residues in the CDR3. Germline CDR1 and CDR2: DFQATT and SNEGSKA (reference sequence). The CDR3 DNA reads TGCAGTGCTCCCCAAGGGGGTTTAAGGGATGAGCAGTTCTTC. Encoded protein: CSAPQGGLRDEQFF.

This clonotype appeared many times. The chain carries TRBV12-3 or TRBV12-4 and TRBJ2-1; D gene unclear. The CDR3 length is 15 residues. The V end was cut by 6 bases, the J end by 1 base, with 13 bases between. CDR3 DNA sequence: TGTGCCAGCAGCCGCGTTGCAGGATCCTACAATGAGCAGTTCTTC. Translated, it gives CASSRVAGSYNEQFF.

On this clonotype: No DNA is shown, since the ends of the CDR3 on it are uncertain; the CDR3 is the one TCRdb lists. The chain has TRBV7-9 and TRBJ2-3; TRBD1, the table's D call, lacks a check against the DNA. The CDR3 length equals 22 residues, ends included. In germline, CDR1 is SEHNR, CDR2 FQNEAQ (reference sequence). CDR3 residues: CASSLAAWGNEQYFGNTDTQYF.

Comment on this clonotype: A read error may explain this, as a much larger clone is one base away. The chain uses TRBV14 and TRBJ2-7; D might be TRBD1 or TRBD2, each matching 5 bases. V was cut by 1 base and J by 6 bases, with 16 bases left in between. Germline lookup yields CDR1 SGHDN and CDR2 FVKESK. This CDR3 is 15 amino acids long. This CDR3 is CASSQVYGADREQYF. The DNA of the CDR3 is TGTGCCAGCAGCCAAGTTTACGGGGCGGACCGCGAGCAGTACTTC.

A remark on this clonotype: Possible read error: a much larger clone is one base away. The chain carries TRBV11-2 and TRBJ2-7; maybe TRBD2 (5 bases). The CDR3 extends over 13 amino acids. CDR1 and CDR2 from the germline V gene are SGHAT and FQNNGV. The CDR3 loop reads CASSAGLTYERYF. The CDR3 DNA reads as TGTGCCAGCAGCGCTGGACTGACCTACGAGCGGTACTTC.

With regard to this clonotype: A much larger clone is a single base away; this may be a read error. V usage is TRBV6-5 and J usage is TRBJ1-5; a possible D gene is TRBD1 (6 bases). The V end was cut by 7 bases, the J end by 9 bases, with 16 bases between. The CDR3 is 13 residues long. Germline CDR1 MNHEY, CDR2 SVGAGI. This chain's CDR3 is CASTYGQKPPQHF. CDR3 bases: TGTGCCAGCACCTACGGACAGAAGCCGCCCCAGCATTTT.

For this clonotype: This CDR3 fails to terminate in the conserved phenylalanine or tryptophan, so it likely reflects a read error. The DNA is omitted, as the CDR3 cannot be located on it reliably, and the CDR3 follows TCRdb's listing. The rearrangement links TRBV2 to TRBJ1-5. Both ends counted, the CDR3 spans 15 residues. Germline V gene sequence: CDR1 SNHLY, CDR2 FYNNEI. This CDR3 reads CASGRETFSNQPQRS.

This clonotype was observed a few times. This chain joins TRBV18 and TRBJ1-1, with 8 positions matching TRBD1. In germline, CDR1 is KGHSH, CDR2 LQKENI. The CDR3 is 16 amino acids. V dropped 6 bases and J dropped 0; count of bases not matched to a gene: 9. The CDR3 sequence: CASSGGTGLMNTEAFF. CDR3 bases: TGTGCCAGCTCTGGGGGGACAGGTCTAATGAACACTGAAGCTTTCTTT.

As regards this clonotype: A much larger clone differs by one base, so this may be a read error. The J gene is TRBJ2-5, the V gene TRBV5-4, with TRBD1 matching 7 bases. Germline V gene lookup returns CDR1 SGHNT and CDR2 YYREEE (reference sequence). This CDR3 spans 12 amino acids. The V gene end was trimmed by 4 bases and the J gene end by 7 bases; junction bases not matched to a gene: 4. For the CDR3, the DNA is TGTGCCAGCAGCACACCAGGGGGGACCCAGTACTTC. Its protein product is CASSTPGGTQYF.

On this clonotype: Possible read error: a much larger clone is one base away. This chain connects TRBV20-1 to TRBJ1-2; 9 bases match TRBD1. The V gene end was trimmed by 0 bases and the J gene end by 2 bases; junction bases not matched to a gene: 10. CDR3 length: 17 amino acids. Looked up from germline, CDR1 is DFQATT and CDR2 is SNEGSKA (reference sequence). The CDR3 reads CSARDQDRGAGNYGYTF. In DNA, the CDR3 is TGCAGTGCTAGAGATCAAGACAGGGGGGCTGGCAACTATGGCTACACCTTC.

As for this clonotype: This clone may be a read error of a much larger clone one base away. This chain joins TRBV6-5 and TRBJ1-2; no clear D gene. Germline assignment: CDR1 MNHEY and CDR2 SVGAGI. The CDR3 loop spans 17 amino acids. This CDR3 is CASSPQRSPLGPYGYAF. The CDR3 DNA follows: TGTGCCAGCAGTCCACAACGTTCACCTCTAGGACCGTATGGCTACGCCTTC.

V and J are TRBV10-3 and TRBJ1-5; no reliable D call. Germline V gene lookup returns CDR1 ENHRY and CDR2 SYGVKD. The CDR3 is 15 amino acids. The V gene lost 8 bases and the J gene lost 6 bases, with 20 bases spanning the gap. The CDR3 coding sequence is TGTGCCATCGGCACCTCCTTGGGTGTTGGTCAGCCCCAGCATTTT. The encoded protein is CAIGTSLGVGQPQHF.

The chain combines TRBV7-6 with TRBJ2-2; TRBD1 aligns across 7 bases. J lost 3 bases, V lost 1 base, and 8 bases had no gene match. Germline CDR1 is SGHVS and CDR2 is FNYEAQ. CDR3 length: 17 residues. As DNA, the CDR3 is TGTGCCAGCAGCTTAGTGGGTAACGGGACAGACACCGGGGAGCTGTTTTTT. Translated, it gives CASSLVGNGTDTGELFF. Variable domain in full (rest from reference TRBV7-6 and TRBJ2-2): GAGVSQSPRYKVTKRGQDVALRCDPISGHVSLYWYRQALGQGPEFLTYFNYEAQQDKSGLPNDRFSAERPEGSISTLTIQRTEQRDSAMYRCASSLVGNGTDTGELFFGEGSRLTVL.

This clonotype was detected ten times or more. This chain links TRBV5-4 with TRBJ2-1, with D unresolved. Germline V gives CDR1 SGHNT, CDR2 YYREEE (reference sequence). This CDR3 is built from 12 residues. The V and J ends lost 0 bases and 8 bases respectively, with 6 bases between them. CDR3 residues: CASSLDSDEQFF. In DNA form, the CDR3 reads TGTGCCAGCAGCTTGGATTCGGATGAGCAGTTCTTC.

This clonotype has ten or more counts. The chain has TRBV19 and TRBJ2-7; the D gene is possibly TRBD1 (6 bases). The germline V gene has CDR1 LNHDA and CDR2 SQIVND (reference sequence). Trimming took off 3 bases at V and 2 bases at J, with 11 bases between the two ends. The CDR3 contains 14 residues. As DNA, the CDR3 is TGTGCCAGTAGTATTCAACAGGGTCCCTACGAGCAGTACTTC. Amino acids: CASSIQQGPYEQYF.

The chain employs TRBV20-1 and TRBJ1-1; D not resolved. The CDR3 is 12 residues long. Germline loops: CDR1 DFQATT, CDR2 SNEGSKA (reference sequence). V was cut by 0 bases and J by 6 bases, with 8 bases left in between. CDR3 loop: CSARDLTPEAFF. CDR3 bases: TGCAGTGCTAGAGATTTGACACCTGAAGCTTTCTTT.

About this clonotype itself: Here the CDR3 omits its conserved ending phenylalanine or tryptophan, so a read error is the likely source. The DNA is omitted, as the CDR3 cannot be located on it reliably, and the CDR3 follows TCRdb's listing. The J gene is TRBJ2-5, the V gene TRBV24-1; the DNA was not used to check the table's D call, TRBD1. The CDR3 sequence runs 17 residues, both termini included. From germline, CDR1 is KGHDR and CDR2 SFDVKD. The CDR3 sequence is CATSDWSGGGGQDPELR.

This clonotype was observed many times. Just one base apart from a much larger clone, this may be a read error. CDR3 sequence (DNA): TGTGCCAGCAGCCCACGACAGGGGACTAACTATGGCTACACCTTC. Encoded protein: CASSPRQGTNYGYTF. The V gene is TRBV11-2, the J gene TRBJ1-2, with TRBD1 matching 8 bases. CDR3 length: 15 amino acids. V was clipped by 5 bases and J by 0 bases; unmatched bases: 5. Germline CDR1 reads SGHAT; CDR2 reads FQNNGV. Complete variable domain (other parts from reference TRBV11-2 and TRBJ1-2): EAGVAQSPRYKIIEKRQSVAFWCNPISGHATLYWYQQILGQGPKLLIQFQNNGVVDDSQLPKDRFSAERLKGVDSTLKIQPAKLEDSAVYLCASSPRQGTNYGYTFGSGTRLTVV.

This clonotype has only a few counts. A much larger clone sits a single nucleotide away, making a read error possible. The chain couples TRBV20-1 to TRBJ2-4; 11 bases map to TRBD2. The CDR3 has 16 amino acids. With 3 bases clipped from V and 2 bases from J, the junction kept 6 bases outside the gene matches. Germline-derived CDR1 and CDR2 are DFQATT and SNEGSKA (reference sequence). CDR3 region: CSASALAGGTKNIQYF. DNA for the CDR3: TGCAGTGCTAGTGCCCTAGCGGGGGGTACCAAAAACATTCAGTACTTC.

The chain has TRBV29-1 and TRBJ2-7; 7 nucleotides agree with TRBD1. The CDR3 has 11 amino acids. Trimming at V came to 8 bases and at J to 4 bases, leaving 5 bases not matched to a gene. Germline V CDR1 and CDR2: SQVTM, ANQGSEA. The DNA for the CDR3 is TGCAGCAGTGGGGGACAGTACGAGCAGTACTTC. Its translation: CSSGGQYEQYF.

This clonotype was detected many times. The rearrangement uses TRBV5-4 and TRBJ2-1; 13 bases agree with TRBD2. The CDR3 consists of 17 residues. Germline-derived CDR1 and CDR2 are SGHNT and YYREEE (reference sequence). V lost 5 bases, J lost 7 bases, and 12 bases stayed unmatched. The CDR3 region is CASSMGHGTSGMNEQFF. In DNA form, the CDR3 reads TGTGCCAGCAGTATGGGGCACGGGACTAGCGGGATGAATGAGCAGTTCTTC.

There are many counts of this clonotype. This chain uses TRBV12-3 or TRBV12-4 with TRBJ1-5, with D unresolved. This CDR3 spans 12 amino acids. The germline V and J ends were trimmed by 6 bases and 5 bases, with 8 bases remaining between them. For the CDR3, the DNA is TGTGCCAGCAGCCTCGACTATCAGCCCCAGCATTTT. Translating gives CASSLDYQPQHF.

This clonotype came up many times. The chain combines TRBV15 with TRBJ1-1, with D perhaps matching TRBD1 (5 bases). The CDR3 totals 16 residues. Germline-derived CDR1 and CDR2 are LNHNV and YYDKDF (reference sequence). The V end was cut by 3 bases, the J end by 3 bases, with 17 bases between. CDR3 sequence: CATSRDLGHSDTEAFF. The CDR3 DNA sequence: TGTGCCACCAGCAGGGACCTTGGACATTCGGACACTGAAGCTTTCTTT.

CDR3 sequence (DNA): TGCAGTGCTAGAGTACGGGAAGATCAGCCCCAGCATTTT. Residues: CSARVREDQPQHF. The chain uses TRBV20-1 and TRBJ1-5; D gene ambiguous. V lost 1 base, J lost 5 bases, and 9 bases lay in between. This CDR3 has 13 amino acids. CDR1 DFQATT and CDR2 SNEGSKA come from the germline V gene (reference sequence).

This clonotype was picked up many times. The chain is built from TRBV14 and TRBJ2-1; D could derive from TRBD1 or TRBD2 (6 bases each). CDR3 length equals 14 residues. Trimming cost V 1 base and J 4 bases, with 8 bases left between them. From germline, CDR1 is SGHDN and CDR2 FVKESK. The CDR3 protein is CASSQGGGYNEQFF. In DNA, the CDR3 is TGTGCCAGCAGCCAAGGAGGGGGGTACAATGAGCAGTTCTTC.